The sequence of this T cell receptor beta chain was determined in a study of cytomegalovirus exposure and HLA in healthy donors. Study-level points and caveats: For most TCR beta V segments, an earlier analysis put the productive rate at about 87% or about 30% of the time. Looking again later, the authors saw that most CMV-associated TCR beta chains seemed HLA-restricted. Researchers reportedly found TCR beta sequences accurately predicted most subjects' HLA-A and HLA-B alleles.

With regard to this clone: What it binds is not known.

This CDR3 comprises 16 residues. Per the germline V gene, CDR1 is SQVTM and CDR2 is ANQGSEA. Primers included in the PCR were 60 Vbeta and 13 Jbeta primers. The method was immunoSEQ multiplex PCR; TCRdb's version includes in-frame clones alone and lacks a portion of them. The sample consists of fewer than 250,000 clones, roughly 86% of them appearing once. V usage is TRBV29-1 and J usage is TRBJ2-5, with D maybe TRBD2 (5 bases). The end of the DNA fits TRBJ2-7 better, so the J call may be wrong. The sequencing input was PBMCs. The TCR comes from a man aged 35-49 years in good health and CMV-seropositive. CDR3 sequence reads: CSVAKGSVTDPYEQYF. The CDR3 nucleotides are TGCAGCGTTGCCAAGGGTAGCGTAACGGATCCCTACGAGCAGTACTTC.